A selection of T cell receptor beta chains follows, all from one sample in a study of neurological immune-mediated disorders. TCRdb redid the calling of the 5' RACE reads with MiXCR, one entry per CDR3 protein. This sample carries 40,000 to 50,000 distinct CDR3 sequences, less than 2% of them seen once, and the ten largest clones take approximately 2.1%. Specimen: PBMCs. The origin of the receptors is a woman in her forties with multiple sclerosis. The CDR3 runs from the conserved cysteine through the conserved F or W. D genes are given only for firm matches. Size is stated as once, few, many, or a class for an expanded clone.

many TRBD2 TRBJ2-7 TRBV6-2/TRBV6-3 TGTGCCAGCAGCCCCTTTCGGGGGGACCTCTCCTACGAGCAGTACTTC CASSPFRGDLSYEQYF
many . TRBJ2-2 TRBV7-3 TGTGCCAGCAGCTTGGGGACGGGGAAGTTGTTTTTT CASSLGTGKLFF
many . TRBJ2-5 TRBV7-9 TGTGCCAGCAGCTTAGGGACCGTCCAAGAGACCCAGTACTTC CASSLGTVQETQYF
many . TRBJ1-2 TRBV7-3 TGTGCCAGCAGCTTATCCGGGGGCTATGGCTACACCTTC CASSLSGGYGYTF
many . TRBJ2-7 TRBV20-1 TGCAGTGCTACCCGGACGGGCTCCTACGAGCAGTACTTC CSATRTGSYEQYF
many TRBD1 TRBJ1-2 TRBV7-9 TGTGCCAGCAGCCCGGGACAGGGGCTTTCCTATGGCTACACCTTC CASSPGQGLSYGYTF
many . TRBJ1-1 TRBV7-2 TGTGCCAGCAGCTCCTGGACAGCCATGAACACTGAAGCTTTCTTT CASSSWTAMNTEAFF
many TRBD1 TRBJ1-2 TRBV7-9 TGTGCCAGCAGCTTATTCGGGACAGATTATGGCTACACCTTC CASSLFGTDYGYTF
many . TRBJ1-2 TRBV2 TGTGCCAGCAGTGACAGGGGAGGCGGCTACACCTTC CASSDRGGGYTF
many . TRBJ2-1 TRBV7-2 TGTGCCAGCAGCACTACTAGGGGAACCTACAATGAGCAGTTCTTC CASSTTRGTYNEQFF
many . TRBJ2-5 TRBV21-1 TGTGCCAGCAGCAAAGGTACAACCCAGTACTTC CASSKGTTQYF
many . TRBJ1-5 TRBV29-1 TGCAGCGTTGAAGAAGAGGGTAACAGCAATCAGCCCCAGCATTTT CSVEEEGNSNQPQHF
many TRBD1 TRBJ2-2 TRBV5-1 TGCGCCAGCAGCCCCGGGACAGGGGGACTTACCGGGGAGCTGTTTTTT CASSPGTGGLTGELFF
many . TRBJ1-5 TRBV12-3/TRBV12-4 TGTGCCAGCAGTTTATCGGGCCGAGGTCAGCCCCAGCATTTT CASSLSGRGQPQHF
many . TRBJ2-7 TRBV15 TGTGCCACCAGCAGAGATCTGGGATCCGAGCAGTACTTC CATSRDLGSEQYF
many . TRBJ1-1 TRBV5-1 TGCGCCAGCAGCCGGGAGTCACGGAACACTGAAGCTTTCTTT CASSRESRNTEAFF
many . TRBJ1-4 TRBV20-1 TGCAGTGCGGCGTCAGGGGCTCCTAATGAAAAACTGTTTTTT CSAASGAPNEKLFF
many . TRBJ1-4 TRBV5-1 TGCGCCAGCAGCTTGGAGTCCGGGGGAAAACTGTTTTTT CASSLESGGKLFF
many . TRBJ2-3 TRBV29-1 TGCAGCGTTGAAGGGGGTAGCGGAATCACAGATACGCAGTATTTT CSVEGGSGITDTQYF
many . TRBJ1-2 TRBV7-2 TGTGCCAGCAGCTACGACCCAGGGAGCTATGGCTACACCTTC CASSYDPGSYGYTF
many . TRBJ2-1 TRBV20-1 TGCAGTGCTCAAGCCCCAGGTTGGAATGAGCAGTTCTTC CSAQAPGWNEQFF
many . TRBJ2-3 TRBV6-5 TGTGCCAGCAGTTACTCGGGAGCTAATACGCAGTATTTT CASSYSGANTQYF
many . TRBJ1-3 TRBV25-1 TGTGCCAGCAGCCCGACAGTGTTGGGAAACACCATATATTTT CASSPTVLGNTIYF
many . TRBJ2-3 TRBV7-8 TGTGCCAGCAGCCTATTCGGTGATACGCAGTATTTT CASSLFGDTQYF
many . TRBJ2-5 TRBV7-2 TGTGCCAGCAGCCGTGTGGGGGTCCAAGAGACCCAGTACTTC CASSRVGVQETQYF
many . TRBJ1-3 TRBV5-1 TGCGCCAGCAGCTTGGCTGGCCTCTCTGGAAACACCATATATTTT CASSLAGLSGNTIYF
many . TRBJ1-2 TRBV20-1 TGCAGTGCTACTATACCGACAGGATACTCTAACTATGGCTACACCTTC CSATIPTGYSNYGYTF
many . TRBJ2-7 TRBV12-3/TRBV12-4 TGTGCCAGCAGCCGGGACGGACCGTACGAGCAGTACTTC CASSRDGPYEQYF
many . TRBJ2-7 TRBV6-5 TGTGCCAGCAGGAAGACAGGCTCCTACGAGCAGTACTTC CASRKTGSYEQYF